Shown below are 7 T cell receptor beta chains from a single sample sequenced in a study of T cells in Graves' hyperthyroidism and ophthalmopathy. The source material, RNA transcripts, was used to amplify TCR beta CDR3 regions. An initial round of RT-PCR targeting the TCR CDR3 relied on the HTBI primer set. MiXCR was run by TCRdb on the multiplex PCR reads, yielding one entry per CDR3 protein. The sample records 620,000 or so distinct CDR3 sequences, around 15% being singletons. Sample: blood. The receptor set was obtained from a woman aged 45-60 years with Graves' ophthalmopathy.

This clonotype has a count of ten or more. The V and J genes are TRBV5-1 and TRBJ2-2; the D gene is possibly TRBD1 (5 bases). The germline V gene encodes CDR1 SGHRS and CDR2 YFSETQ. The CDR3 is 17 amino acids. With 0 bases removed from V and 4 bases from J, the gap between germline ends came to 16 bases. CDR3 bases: TGCGCCAGCAGCTTGGAGTTGAGCAGGGTCGGCACCGGGGAGCTGTTTTTT. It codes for CASSLELSRVGTGELFF.

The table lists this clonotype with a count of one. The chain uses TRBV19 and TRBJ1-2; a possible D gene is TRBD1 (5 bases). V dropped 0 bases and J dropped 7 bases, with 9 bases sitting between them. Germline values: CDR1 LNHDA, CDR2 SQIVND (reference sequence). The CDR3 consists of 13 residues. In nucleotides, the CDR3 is TGTGCCAGTAGTATAGACAGGGTGACTGGCTACACCTTC. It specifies CASSIDRVTGYTF.

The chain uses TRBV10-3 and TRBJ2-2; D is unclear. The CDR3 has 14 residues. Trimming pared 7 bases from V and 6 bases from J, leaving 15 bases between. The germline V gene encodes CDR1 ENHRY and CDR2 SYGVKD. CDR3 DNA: TGTGCCATCAAGGAATTTCGAGCCCCCGGGGAGCTGTTTTTT. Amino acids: CAIKEFRAPGELFF.

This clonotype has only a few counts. This chain's CDR3 is CASSFQAGGSAEAFF. In DNA, the CDR3 is TGTGCCAGCAGTTTTCAGGCAGGGGGCAGCGCTGAAGCTTTCTTT. The chain carries TRBV27 and TRBJ1-1; 8 bases align to TRBD1. J gave up 6 bases and V 3 bases, and 9 bases lay outside the gene matches. The CDR3 loop spans 15 amino acids. Germline V lookup: CDR1 MNHEY, CDR2 SMNVEV (reference sequence).

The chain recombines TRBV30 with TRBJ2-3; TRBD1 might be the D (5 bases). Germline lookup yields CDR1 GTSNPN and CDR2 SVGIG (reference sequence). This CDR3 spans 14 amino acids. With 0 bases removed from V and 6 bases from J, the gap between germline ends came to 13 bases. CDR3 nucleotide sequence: TGTGCCTGGAGTGTACTATTCAGGGCCGATACGCAGTATTTT. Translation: CAWSVLFRADTQYF.

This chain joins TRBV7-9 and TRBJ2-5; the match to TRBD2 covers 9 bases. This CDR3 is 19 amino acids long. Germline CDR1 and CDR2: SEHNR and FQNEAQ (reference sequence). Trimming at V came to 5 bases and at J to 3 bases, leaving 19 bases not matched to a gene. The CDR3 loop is CASSPTRGLAGTRKETQYF. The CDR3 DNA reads TGTGCCAGCAGCCCGACCCGGGGGCTAGCGGGAACCAGGAAAGAGACCCAGTACTTC.

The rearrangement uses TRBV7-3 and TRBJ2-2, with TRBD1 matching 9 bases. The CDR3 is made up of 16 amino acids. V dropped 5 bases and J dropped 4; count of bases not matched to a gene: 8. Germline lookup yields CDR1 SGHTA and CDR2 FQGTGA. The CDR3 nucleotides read TGTGCCAGCAGCCCGGGACAGGGCCCCGGCACCGGGGAGCTGTTTTTT. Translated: CASSPGQGPGTGELFF. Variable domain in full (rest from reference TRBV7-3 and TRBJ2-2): GAGVSQTPSNKVTEKGKYVELRCDPISGHTALYWYRQSLGQGPEFLIYFQGTGAADDSGLPNDRFFAVRPEGSVSTLKIQRTERGDSAVYLCASSPGQGPGTGELFFGEGSRLTVL.